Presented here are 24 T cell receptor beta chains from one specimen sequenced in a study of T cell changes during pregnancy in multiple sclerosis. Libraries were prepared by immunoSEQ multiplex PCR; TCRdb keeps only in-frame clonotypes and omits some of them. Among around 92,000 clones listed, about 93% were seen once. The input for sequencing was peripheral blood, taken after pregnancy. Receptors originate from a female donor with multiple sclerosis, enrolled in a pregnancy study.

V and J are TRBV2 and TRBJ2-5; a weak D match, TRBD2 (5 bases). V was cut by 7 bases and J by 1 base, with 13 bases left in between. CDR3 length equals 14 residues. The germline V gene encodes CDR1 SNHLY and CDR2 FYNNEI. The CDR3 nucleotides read TGTGCCAGCATGAAGAGGGTGATCCAAGAGACCCAGTACTTC. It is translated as CASMKRVIQETQYF.

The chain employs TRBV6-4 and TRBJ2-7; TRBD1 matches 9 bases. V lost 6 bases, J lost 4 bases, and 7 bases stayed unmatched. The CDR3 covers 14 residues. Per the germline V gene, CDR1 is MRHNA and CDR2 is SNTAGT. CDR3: CASSQTGGEYEQYF. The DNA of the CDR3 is TGTGCCAGCAGCCAAACAGGGGGCGAATACGAGCAGTACTTC.

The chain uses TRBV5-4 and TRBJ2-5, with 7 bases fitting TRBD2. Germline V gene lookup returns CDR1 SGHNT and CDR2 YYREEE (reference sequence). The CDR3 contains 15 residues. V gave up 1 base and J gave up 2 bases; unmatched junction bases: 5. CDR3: CASSLTSAIQETQYF. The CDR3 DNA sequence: TGTGCCAGCAGCTTGACTAGCGCGATACAAGAGACCCAGTACTTC.

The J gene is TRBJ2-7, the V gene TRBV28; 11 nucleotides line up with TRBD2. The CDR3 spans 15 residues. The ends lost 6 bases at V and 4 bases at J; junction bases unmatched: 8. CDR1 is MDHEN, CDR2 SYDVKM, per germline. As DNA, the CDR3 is TGTGCCAGCAGCCTGCCTAGCGGGAGGAAATACGAGCAGTACTTC. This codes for CASSLPSGRKYEQYF.

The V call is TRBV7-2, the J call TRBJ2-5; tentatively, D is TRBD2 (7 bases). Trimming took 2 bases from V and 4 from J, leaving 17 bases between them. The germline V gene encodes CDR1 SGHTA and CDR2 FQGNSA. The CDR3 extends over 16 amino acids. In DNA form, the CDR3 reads TGTGCCAGCAGCTTAAGGTTGGCGGGGGCAGGAGAGACCCAGTACTTC. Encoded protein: CASSLRLAGAGETQYF.

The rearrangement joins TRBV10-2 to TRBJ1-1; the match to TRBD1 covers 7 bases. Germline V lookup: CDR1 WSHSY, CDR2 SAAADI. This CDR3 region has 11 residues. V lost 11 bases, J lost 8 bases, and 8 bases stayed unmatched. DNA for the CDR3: TGCGCCTCCTCAGGGGGAACCGAAGCTTTCTTT. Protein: CASSGGTEAFF.

CDR3 sequence: CASSMGTGLNQPQHF. The CDR3 DNA sequence: TGTGCCAGCAGCATGGGGACAGGGCTGAATCAGCCCCAGCATTTT. The chain links TRBV5-5 to TRBJ1-5, with 9 nucleotides matching TRBD1. CDR1 is SGHKS, CDR2 YYEKEE, per germline (reference sequence). The CDR3 runs to 15 residues. J was trimmed by 4 bases and V by 4 bases; bases with no gene match: 6.

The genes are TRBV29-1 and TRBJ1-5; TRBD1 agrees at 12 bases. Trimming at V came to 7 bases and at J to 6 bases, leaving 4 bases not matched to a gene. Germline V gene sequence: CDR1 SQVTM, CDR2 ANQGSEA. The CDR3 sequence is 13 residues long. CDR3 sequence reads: CSGGQGAGQPQHF. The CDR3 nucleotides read TGCAGCGGGGGACAGGGGGCCGGTCAGCCCCAGCATTTT. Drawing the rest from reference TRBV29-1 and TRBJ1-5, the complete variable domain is SAVISQKPSRDICQRGTSLTIQCQVDSQVTMMFWYRQQPGQSLTLIATANQGSEATYESGFVIDKFPISRPNLTFSTLTVSNMSPEDSSIYLCSGGQGAGQPQHFGDGTRLSIL.

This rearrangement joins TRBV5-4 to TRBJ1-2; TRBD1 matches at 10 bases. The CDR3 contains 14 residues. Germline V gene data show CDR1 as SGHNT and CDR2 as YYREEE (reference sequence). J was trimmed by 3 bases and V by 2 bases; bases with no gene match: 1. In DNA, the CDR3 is TGTGCCAGCAGCTTAGGACAGGGGGACTATGGCTACACCTTC. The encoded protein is CASSLGQGDYGYTF.

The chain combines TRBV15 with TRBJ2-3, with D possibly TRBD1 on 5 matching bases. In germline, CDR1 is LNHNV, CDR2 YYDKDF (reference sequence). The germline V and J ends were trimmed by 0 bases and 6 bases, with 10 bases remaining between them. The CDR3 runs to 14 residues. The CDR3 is CATSRDRGPDTQYF. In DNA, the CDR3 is TGTGCCACCAGCAGAGATAGGGGCCCGGATACGCAGTATTTT.

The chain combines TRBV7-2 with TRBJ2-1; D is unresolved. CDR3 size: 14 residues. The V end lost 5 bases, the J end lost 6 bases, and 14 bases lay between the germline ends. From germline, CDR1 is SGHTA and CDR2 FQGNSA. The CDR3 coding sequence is TGTGCCAGCAGCCCACACCGACAACGCAATGAGCAGTTCTTC. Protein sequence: CASSPHRQRNEQFF.

CDR3 loop: CASSLGQQGYTF. DNA for the CDR3: TGTGCCAGCAGCCTGGGACAGCAGGGCTACACCTTC. V is TRBV11-1 and J is TRBJ1-2, with 7 bases fitting TRBD1. The CDR3 runs to 12 residues. Trimming at V came to 5 bases and at J to 8 bases, leaving 5 bases not matched to a gene. CDR1 is SGHAT and CDR2 is FQDESV in the germline V gene (reference sequence).

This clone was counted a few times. CDR3 nucleotide sequence: TGCGCCAGCAGCCAAGAGGTAGGAGTTCAGCCCCAGCATTTT. Translation gives CASSQEVGVQPQHF. The chain combines TRBV4-1 with TRBJ1-5; no clear D. This CDR3 comprises 14 residues. Germline V CDR1 and CDR2: MGHRA, YSYEKL. The germline V and J ends were trimmed by 0 bases and 6 bases, with 9 bases remaining between them.

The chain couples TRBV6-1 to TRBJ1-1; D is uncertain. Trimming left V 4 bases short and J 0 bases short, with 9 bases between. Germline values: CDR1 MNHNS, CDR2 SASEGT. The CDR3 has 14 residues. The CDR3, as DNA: TGTGCCAGCAGTGTTGCACCTATGAACACTGAAGCTTTCTTT. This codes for CASSVAPMNTEAFF.

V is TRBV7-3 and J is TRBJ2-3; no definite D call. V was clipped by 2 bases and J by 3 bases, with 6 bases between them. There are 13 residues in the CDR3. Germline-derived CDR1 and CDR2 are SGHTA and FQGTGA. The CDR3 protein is CASSLYSTDTQYF. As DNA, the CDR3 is TGTGCCAGCAGCTTATACAGTACAGATACGCAGTATTTT.

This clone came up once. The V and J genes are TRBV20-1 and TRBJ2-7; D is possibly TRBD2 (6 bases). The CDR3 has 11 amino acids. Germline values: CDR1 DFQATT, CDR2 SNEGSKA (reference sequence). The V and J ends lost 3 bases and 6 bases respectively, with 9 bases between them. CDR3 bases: TGCAGTGCTAGGGCGGGGACCGAGCAGTACTTC. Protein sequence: CSARAGTEQYF.

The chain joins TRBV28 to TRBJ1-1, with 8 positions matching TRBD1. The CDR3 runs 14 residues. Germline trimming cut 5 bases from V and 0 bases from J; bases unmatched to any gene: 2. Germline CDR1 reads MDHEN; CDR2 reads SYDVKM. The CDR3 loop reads CASSRTGLNTEAFF. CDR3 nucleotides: TGTGCCAGCAGTCGGACAGGGTTGAACACTGAAGCTTTCTTT.

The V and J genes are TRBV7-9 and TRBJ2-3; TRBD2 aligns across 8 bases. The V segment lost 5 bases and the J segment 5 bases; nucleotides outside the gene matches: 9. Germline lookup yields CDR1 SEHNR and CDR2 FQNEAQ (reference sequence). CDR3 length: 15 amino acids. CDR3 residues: CASSPPGGRGDTQYF. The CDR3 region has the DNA TGTGCCAGCAGCCCTCCGGGAGGGCGGGGAGATACGCAGTATTTT.

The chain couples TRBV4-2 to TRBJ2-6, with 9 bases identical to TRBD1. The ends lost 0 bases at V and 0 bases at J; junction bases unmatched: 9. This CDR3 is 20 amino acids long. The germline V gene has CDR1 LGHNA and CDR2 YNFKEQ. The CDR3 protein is CASSQDRGDRASSGANVLTF. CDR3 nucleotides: TGTGCCAGCAGCCAAGATAGAGGGGACAGGGCGAGCTCTGGGGCCAACGTCCTGACTTTC.

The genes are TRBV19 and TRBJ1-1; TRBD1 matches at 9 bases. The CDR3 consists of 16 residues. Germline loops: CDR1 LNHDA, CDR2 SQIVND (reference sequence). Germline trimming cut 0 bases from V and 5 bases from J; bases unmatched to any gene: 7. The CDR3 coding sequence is TGTGCCAGTAGTATAGATCTGGGACAGGGATGGACTGAAGCTTTCTTT. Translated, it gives CASSIDLGQGWTEAFF.

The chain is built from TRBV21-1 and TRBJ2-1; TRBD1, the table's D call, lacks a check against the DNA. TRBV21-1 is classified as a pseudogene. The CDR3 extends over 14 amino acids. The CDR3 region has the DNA TGTGCCAGCAGAGGGACAGGGAAAGACAATGAGCAGTTCTTC. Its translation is CASRGTGKDNEQFF.

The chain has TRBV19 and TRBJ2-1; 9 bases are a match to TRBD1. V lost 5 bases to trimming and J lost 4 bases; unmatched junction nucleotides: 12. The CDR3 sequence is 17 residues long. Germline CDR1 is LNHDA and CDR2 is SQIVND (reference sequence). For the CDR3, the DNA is TGTGCCAGTAGTTGGACAGGGGCTGTCACTTCATACAATGAGCAGTTCTTC. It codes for CASSWTGAVTSYNEQFF.

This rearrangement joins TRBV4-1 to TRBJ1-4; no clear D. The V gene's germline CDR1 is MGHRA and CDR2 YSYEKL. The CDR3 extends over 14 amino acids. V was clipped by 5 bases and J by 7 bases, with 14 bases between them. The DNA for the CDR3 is TGCGCCAGCAGCGCCCCTGGAGGGAGTGAAAAACTGTTTTTT. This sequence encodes CASSAPGGSEKLFF.

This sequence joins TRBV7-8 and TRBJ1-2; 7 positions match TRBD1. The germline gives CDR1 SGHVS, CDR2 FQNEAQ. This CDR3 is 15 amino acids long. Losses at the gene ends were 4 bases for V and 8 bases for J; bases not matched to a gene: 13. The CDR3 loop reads CASSSGPRGTLGYTF. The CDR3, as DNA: TGTGCCAGCAGCTCTGGGCCCAGGGGGACTCTCGGCTACACCTTC.